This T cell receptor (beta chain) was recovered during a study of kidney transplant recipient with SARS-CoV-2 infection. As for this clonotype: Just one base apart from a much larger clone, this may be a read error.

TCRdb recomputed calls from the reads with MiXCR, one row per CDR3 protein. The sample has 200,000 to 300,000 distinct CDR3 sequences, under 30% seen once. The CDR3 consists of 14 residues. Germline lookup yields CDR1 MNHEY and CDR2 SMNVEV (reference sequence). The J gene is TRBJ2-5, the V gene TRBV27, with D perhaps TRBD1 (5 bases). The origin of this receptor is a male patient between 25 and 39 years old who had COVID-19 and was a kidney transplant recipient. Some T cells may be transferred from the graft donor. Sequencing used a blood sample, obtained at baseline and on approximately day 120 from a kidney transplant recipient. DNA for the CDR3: TGTGCCAGCGGTTTATGGGGCAGGCGAGAGACCCAGTACTTC. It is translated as CASGLWGRRETQYF.